This TCR beta chain appears in the sequencing data of a study of blood T cell repertoires in COVID-19. About the study: Whether acute or convalescent, the COVID-19 samples came from the United States, Italy and Spain.

TCRdb's table, derived via immunoSEQ multiplex PCR, lists solely in-frame clones and lacks some. The sample yields about 260,000 clones, approximately 88% seen once. Sequenced input: PBMCs or T cells enriched from blood (not recorded which). This receptor was identified in a woman between 40 and 50 years old with acute COVID-19.

The CDR3 DNA reads as TGTGCCAGCAGCCCCAGCTCCTACGAGCAGTACTTC. Amino acid sequence: CASSPSSYEQYF. The V gene is TRBV28, the J gene TRBJ2-7; D is unclear. V lost 6 bases to trimming and J lost 0 bases, with 6 bases between them. This CDR3 has 12 amino acids. Germline CDR1 reads MDHEN; CDR2 reads SYDVKM.